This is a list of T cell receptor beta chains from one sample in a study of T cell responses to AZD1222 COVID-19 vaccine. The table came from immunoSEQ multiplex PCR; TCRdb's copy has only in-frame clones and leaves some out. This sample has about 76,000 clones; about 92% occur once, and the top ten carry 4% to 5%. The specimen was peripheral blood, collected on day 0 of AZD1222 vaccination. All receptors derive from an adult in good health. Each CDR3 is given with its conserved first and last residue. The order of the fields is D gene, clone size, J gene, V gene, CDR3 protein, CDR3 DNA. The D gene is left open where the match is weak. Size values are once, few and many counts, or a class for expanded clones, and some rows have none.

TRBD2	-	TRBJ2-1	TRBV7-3	CASSQPTSGRNEQFF	TGTGCCAGCAGCCAACCGACTAGCGGGAGGAATGAGCAGTTCTTC
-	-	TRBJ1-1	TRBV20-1	CSASSLSAYTEAFF	TGCAGTGCTAGTTCGCTATCGGCTTACACTGAAGCTTTCTTT
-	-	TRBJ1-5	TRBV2	CASSVSSGGYSNQPQHF	TGTGCCAGCAGTGTAAGTTCGGGGGGATATAGCAATCAGCCCCAGCATTTT
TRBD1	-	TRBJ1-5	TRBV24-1	CATSDTDRDQPQHF	TGTGCCACCAGTGATACAGACAGGGATCAGCCCCAGCATTTT
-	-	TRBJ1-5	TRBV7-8	CASSLVGRDGGYQPQHF	TGTGCCAGCAGCTTAGTGGGGCGGGACGGTGGGTATCAGCCCCAGCATTTT
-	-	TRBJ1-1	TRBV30	CAWSVGGRSEAFF	TGTGCCTGGAGTGTGGGGGGTCGGAGTGAAGCTTTCTTT
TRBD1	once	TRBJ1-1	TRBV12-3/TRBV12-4	CARSGTGGTEAFF	TGTGCCAGGTCCGGGACAGGGGGCACTGAAGCTTTCTTT
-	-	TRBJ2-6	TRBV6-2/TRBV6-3	CASSYAGAKGANVLTF	TGTGCCAGCAGTTACGCCGGGGCGAAGGGGGCCAACGTCCTGACTTTC
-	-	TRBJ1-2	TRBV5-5	CASSAPGDYGYTF	TGTGCCAGCAGCGCACCAGGGGACTATGGCTACACCTTC
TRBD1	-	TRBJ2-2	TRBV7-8	CASMDRGITGELFF	TGTGCCAGCATGGACAGGGGTATCACCGGGGAGCTGTTTTTT
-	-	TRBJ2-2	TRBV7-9	CASSPPGGSNTGELFF	TGTGCCAGCAGCCCCCCCGGAGGCTCAAACACCGGGGAGCTGTTTTTT
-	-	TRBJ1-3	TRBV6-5	CASKTGDGNTIYF	TGTGCCAGCAAGACGGGGGACGGAAACACCATATATTTT
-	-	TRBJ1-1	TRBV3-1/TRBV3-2	CASRQDWQNTEAFF	TGTGCCAGCAGACAGGACTGGCAGAACACTGAAGCTTTCTTT
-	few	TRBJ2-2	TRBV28	CASSPFTGELFF	TGTGCCAGCAGCCCCTTCACCGGGGAGCTGTTTTTT
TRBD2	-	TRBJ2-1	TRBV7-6	CASSPGLAGQSSYNEQFF	TGTGCCAGCAGCCCGGGACTAGCGGGACAGAGCTCCTACAATGAGCAGTTCTTC
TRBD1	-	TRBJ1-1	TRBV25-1	CASSKRTGGTEAFF	TGTGCCAGCAGCAAGAGAACAGGGGGCACTGAAGCTTTCTTT
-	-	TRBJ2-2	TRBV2	CAAGDGGRITGELFF	TGTGCCGCCGGGGACGGGGGGCGTATCACCGGGGAGCTGTTTTTT
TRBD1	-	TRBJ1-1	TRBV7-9	CASSLVQGAYTEAFF	TGTGCCAGCAGCTTAGTCCAGGGGGCCTACACTGAAGCTTTCTTT
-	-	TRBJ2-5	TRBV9	CASSVDLETQYF	TGTGCCAGCAGCGTAGATCTTGAGACCCAGTACTTC
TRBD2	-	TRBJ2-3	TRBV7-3	CASSLGPLAGEMTQYF	TGTGCCAGCAGCTTAGGCCCACTAGCGGGAGAAATGACGCAGTATTTT
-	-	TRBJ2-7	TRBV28	CASSLAYEQYF	TGTGCCAGCAGTTTAGCCTACGAGCAGTACTTC
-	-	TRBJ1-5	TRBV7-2	CASSLAETGSQHF	TGTGCCAGCAGCTTAGCGGAAACCGGGTCCCAGCATTTT
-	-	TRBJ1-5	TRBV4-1	CASSQDSRGQPQHF	TGCGCCAGCAGCCAAGATAGTCGGGGTCAGCCCCAGCATTTT
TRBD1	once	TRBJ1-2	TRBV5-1	CVSSLTTTGDYYGYTF	TGCGTCAGCAGCCTAACGACCACAGGGGACTACTATGGCTACACCTTC
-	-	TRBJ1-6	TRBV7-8	CASSLSWSPPLHF	TGTGCCAGCAGCTTAAGTTGGTCACCACCCCTCCACTTT
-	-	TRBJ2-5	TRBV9	CASSAAAFQETQYF	TGTGCCAGCAGCGCCGCGGCATTTCAAGAGACCCAGTACTTC
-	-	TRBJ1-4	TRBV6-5	CASSQTGAPNEKLFF	TGTGCCAGCAGTCAAACAGGAGCTCCTAATGAAAAACTGTTTTTT
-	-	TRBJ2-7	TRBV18	CASSPADSYEQYF	TGTGCCAGCTCACCGGCGGATTCCTACGAGCAGTACTTC
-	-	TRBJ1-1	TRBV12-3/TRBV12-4	CASTKGGTEAFF	TGTGCCAGCACCAAGGGAGGGACTGAAGCTTTCTTT
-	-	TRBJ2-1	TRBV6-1	CASSERPVGQRTYNEQFF	TGTGCCAGCAGTGAACGTCCCGTAGGACAGCGTACTTACAATGAGCAGTTCTTC
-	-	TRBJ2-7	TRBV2	CASKIGSLRSSEQYF	TGTGCCAGCAAGATTGGTAGCCTCCGGTCGTCCGAGCAGTACTTC
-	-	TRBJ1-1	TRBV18	CASSPLGDTEAFF	TGTGCCAGCTCACCACTTGGGGACACTGAAGCTTTCTTT